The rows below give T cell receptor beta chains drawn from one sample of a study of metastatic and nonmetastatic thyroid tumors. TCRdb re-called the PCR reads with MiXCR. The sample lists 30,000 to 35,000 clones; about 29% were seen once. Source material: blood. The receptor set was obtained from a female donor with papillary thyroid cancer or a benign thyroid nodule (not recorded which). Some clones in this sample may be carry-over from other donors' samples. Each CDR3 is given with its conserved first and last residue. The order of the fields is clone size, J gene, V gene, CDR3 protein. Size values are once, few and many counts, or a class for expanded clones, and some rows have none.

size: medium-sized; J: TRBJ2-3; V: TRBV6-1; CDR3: CASRRQGDWGTDTQYF
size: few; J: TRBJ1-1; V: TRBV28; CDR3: CASSLEAAVNTEAFF
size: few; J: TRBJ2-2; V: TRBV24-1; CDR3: CATSDPTGERELFF
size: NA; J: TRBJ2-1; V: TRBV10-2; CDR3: CASSESKSFYNEQFF
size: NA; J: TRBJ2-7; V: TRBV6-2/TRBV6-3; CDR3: CASSYLDEQYF
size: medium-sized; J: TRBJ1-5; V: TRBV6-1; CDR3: CASSTRGGQPQHF
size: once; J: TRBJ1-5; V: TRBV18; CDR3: CSRSREQTNQPQHF
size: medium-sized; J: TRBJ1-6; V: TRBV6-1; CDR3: CASISTIAGLYNSPLHF
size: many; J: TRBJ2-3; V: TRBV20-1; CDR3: CSASQLAGERHTQYF
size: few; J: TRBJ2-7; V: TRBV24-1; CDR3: CATTGGPSYEQYF
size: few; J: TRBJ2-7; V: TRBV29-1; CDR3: CSFISVEWNEQYF
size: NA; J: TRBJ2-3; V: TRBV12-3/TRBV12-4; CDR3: CASSLVARGTDTQYF
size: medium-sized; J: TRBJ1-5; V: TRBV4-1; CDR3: CASSQVPGSNQPQHF
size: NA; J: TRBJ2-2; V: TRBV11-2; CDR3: CASSPVVGQGNTGELFF
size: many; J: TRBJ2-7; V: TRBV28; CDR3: CASSKQGGPYEQYF
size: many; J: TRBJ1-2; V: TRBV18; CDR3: CASSPLSDYGYTF
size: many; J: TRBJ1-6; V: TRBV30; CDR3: CAWGGQGGSSPLHF
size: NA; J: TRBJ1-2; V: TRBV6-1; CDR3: CAARGGWDGYTF
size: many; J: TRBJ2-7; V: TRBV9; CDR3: CASSVEGGGEQYF
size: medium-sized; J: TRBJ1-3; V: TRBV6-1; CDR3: CASEWGLPGNTIYF
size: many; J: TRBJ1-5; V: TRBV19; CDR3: CASRNRVSDYQPQHF
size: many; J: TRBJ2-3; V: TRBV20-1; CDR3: CSARDRATDTQYF
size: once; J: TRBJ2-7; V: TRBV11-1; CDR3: CASSLEGLALMSYDQYF
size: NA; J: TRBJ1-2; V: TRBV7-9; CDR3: CASSLSGTYGYTF
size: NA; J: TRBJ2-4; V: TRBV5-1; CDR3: CASGHGQGGIQYF
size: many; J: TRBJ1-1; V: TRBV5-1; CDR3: CASSLRDRALSYTEAFF
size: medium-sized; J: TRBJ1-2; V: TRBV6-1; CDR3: CASTHRDGPNYGYTF
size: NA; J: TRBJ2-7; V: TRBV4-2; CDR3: CASSQAYEQYF
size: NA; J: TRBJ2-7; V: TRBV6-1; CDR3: CASEGDGGIFVYEQYF
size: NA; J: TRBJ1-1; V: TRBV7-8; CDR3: CASSLVSPGDNESFF
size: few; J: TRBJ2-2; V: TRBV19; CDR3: CASSILAGGAGELFF
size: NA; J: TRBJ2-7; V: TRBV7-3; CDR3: CASSLTPGDSALYF
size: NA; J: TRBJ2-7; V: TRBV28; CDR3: CASSLSLGSGSMSTYEQYF
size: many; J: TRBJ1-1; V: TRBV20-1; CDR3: CSVWSALNTEAFF
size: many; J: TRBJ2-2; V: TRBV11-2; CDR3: CASSPTGWGGELFF
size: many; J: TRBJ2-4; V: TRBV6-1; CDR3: CASSGGGAKNIQYF
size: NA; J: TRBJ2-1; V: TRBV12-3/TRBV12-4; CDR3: CASSLDTGREQFF
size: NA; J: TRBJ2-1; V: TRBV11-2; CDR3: CASSLDLAGHNEQFF
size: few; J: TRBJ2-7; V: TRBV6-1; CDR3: CASSVERDTYEQYF
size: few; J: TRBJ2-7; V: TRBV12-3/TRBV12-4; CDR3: CASSLRDSEQYF
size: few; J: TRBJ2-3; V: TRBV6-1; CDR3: CASSGLAGGLTDTQYF
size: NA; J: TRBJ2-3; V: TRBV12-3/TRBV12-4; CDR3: CASSLLAGGFTDTQYF
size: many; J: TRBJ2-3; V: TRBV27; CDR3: CASRHSGPSTDTQYF
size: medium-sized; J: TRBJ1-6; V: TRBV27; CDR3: CASSLGFAGPNSPLHF
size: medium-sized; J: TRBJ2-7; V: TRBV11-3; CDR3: CASSESGTLDEQYF
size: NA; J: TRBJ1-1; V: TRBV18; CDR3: CASSPGQTEAFF
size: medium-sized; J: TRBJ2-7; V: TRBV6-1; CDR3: CASRPGQGNEQYF
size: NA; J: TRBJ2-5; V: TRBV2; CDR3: CASSGRDRGLGETQYF
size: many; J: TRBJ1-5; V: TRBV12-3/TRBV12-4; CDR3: CASSWTGDSNQPQHF